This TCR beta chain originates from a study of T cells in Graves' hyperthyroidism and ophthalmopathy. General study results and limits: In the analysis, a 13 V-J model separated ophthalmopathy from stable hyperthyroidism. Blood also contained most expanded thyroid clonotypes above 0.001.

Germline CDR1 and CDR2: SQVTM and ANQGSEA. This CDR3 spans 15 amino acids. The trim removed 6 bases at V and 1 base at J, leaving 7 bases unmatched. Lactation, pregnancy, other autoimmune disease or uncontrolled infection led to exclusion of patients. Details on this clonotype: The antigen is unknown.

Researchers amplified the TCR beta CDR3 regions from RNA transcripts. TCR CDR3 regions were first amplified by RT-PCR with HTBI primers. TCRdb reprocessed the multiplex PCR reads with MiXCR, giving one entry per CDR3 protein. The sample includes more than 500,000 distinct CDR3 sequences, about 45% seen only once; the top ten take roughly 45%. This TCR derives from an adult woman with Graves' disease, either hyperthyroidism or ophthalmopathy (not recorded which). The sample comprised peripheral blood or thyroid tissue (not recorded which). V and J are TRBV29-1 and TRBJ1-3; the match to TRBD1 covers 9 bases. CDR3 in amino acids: CSVGTGTGSGNTIYF. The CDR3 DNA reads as TGCAGCGTGGGGACCGGGACAGGGTCTGGAAACACCATATATTTT.